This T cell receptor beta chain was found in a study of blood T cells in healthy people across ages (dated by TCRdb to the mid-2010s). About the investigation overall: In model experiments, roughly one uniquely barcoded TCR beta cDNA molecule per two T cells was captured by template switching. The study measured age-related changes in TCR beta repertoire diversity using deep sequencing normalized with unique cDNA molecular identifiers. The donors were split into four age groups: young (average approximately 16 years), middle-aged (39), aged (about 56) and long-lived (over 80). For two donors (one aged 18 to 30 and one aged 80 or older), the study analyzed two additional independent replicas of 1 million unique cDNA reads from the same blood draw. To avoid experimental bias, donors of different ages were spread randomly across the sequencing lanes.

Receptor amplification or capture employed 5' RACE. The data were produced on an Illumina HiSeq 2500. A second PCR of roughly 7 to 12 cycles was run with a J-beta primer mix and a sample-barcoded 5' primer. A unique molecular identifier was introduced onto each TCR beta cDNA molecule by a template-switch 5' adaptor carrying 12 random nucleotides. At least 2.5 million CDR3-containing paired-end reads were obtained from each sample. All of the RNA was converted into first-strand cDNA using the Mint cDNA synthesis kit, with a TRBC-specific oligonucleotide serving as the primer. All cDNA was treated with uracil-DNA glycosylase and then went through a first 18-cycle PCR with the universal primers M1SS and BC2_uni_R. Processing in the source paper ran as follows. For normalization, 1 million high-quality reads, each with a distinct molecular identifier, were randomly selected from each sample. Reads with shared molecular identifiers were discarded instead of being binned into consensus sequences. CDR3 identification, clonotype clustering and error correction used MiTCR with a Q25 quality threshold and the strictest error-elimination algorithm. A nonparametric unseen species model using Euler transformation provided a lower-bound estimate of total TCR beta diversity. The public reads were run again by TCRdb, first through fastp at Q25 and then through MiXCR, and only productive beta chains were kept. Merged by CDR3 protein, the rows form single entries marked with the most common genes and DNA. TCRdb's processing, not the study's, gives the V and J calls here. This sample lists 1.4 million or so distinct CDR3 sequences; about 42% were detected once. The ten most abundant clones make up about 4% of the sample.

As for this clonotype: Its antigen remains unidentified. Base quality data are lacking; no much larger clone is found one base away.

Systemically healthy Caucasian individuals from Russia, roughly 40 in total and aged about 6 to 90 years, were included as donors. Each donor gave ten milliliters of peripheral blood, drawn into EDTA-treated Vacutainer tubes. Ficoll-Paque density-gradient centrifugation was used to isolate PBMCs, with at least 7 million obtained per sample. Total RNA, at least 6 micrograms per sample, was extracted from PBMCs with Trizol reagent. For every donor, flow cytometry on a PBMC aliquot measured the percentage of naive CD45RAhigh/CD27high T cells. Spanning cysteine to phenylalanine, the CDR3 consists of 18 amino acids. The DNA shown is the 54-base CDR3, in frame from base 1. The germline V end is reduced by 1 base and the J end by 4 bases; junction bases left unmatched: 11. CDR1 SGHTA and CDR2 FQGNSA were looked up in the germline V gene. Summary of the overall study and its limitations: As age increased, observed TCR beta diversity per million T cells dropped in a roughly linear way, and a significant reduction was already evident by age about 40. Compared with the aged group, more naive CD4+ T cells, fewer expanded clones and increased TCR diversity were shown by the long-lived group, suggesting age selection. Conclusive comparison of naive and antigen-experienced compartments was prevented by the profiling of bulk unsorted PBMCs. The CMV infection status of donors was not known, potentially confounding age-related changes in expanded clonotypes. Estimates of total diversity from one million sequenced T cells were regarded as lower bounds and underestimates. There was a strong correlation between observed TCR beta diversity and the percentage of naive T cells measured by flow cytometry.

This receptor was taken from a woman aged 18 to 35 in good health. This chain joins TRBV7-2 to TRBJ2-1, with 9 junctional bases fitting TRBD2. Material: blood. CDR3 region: CASSLVLGATSGYNEQFF. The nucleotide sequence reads TGTGCCAGCAGCTTAGTGTTGGGGGCGACTAGCGGTTACAATGAGCAGTTCTTC.